The present TCR beta chain was sequenced within a study of T cells after yellow fever vaccination. General observations from the study: Few clonotypes appeared in both CD4 and CD8 compartments. Most clones from primary vaccination were detected again post-booster (roughly 96% CD4, roughly 85% CD8). Any FACS-sorted repertoire could hold abundant clonotypes that contaminate it from the bulk population.

Synthesis of TCR cDNA relied on 5'RACE template switching, which attached a universal primer site and UMIs. TCRdb re-derived calls from the 5' RACE reads in MiXCR, one entry per CDR3 protein. This table has over 300,000 distinct CDR3 sequences, 4.1% appearing once. The V end lost 3 bases, the J end lost 5 bases, and 7 bases lay between the germline ends. The CDR3 runs to 12 residues. Concerning this clonotype itself: Its target is not known.

The chain is built from TRBV12-3 or TRBV12-4 and TRBJ1-2; D not certain. This clonotype was sampled from a man in his late teens or twenties who received the YFV17D yellow fever vaccine. Sample: PBMCs, taken 5 days after the yellow fever booster vaccination. CDR3 loop: CASSFQQYGYTF. As DNA, the CDR3 is TGTGCCAGCAGTTTTCAACAGTATGGCTACACCTTC.